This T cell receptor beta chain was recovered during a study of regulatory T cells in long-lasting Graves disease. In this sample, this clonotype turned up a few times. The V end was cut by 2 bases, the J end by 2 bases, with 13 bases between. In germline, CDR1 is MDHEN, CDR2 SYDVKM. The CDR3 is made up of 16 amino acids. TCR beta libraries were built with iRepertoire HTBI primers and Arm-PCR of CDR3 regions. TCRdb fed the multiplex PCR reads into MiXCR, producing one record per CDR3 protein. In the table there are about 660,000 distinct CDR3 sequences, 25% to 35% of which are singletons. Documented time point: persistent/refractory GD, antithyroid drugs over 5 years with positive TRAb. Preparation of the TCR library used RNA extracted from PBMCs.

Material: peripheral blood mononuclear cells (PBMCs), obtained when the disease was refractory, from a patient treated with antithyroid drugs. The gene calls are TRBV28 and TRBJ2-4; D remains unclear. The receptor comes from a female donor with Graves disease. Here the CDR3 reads CASSLGKSLSKNIQYF. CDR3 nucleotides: TGTGCCAGCAGTTTAGGGAAATCGCTATCCAAAAACATTCAGTACTTC.